This is a list of T cell receptor beta chains from one sample in a study of early T cells in non-severe SARS-CoV-2 infection. From the 5' RACE reads, TCRdb called clonotypes with MiXCR, one entry per CDR3 protein. The sample contains about 25,000 distinct CDR3 sequences, more than 4% of which appear only once. Sequenced input: whole blood. Receptor source: an adult who was a healthcare worker with PCR-confirmed SARS-CoV-2 infection or an uninfected control (not recorded which). CDR3s include the opening cysteine and the closing phenylalanine or tryptophan. D genes are given only for firm matches. Rows give clone size only sometimes, using once, few, many, or a class for an expanded clone.

>19|TRBV11-1|TRBD2|few|TRBJ2-1
TGTGCCACTTCACGTCCGGGACTAGCGGGATTAGGAACCTACAATGAGCAGTTCTTC
CATSRPGLAGLGTYNEQFF
>16|TRBV15|TRBD1|many|TRBJ2-6
TGTGCCACCAGCAGGGACAGGGGCTCTGGGGCCAACGTCCTGACTTTC
CATSRDRGSGANVLTF
>14|TRBV7-2|TRBD2|many|TRBJ2-7
TGTGCCAGCAGCTTAATAGCGGGAGGGGACGAGCAGTACTTC
CASSLIAGGDEQYF
>15|TRBV6-1|NA|many|TRBJ2-3
TGTGCCAGCACGAGGAGCTTCTCTGGCACAGATACGCAGTATTTT
CASTRSFSGTDTQYF
>14|TRBV11-3|NA|many|TRBJ1-6
TGTGCCAGCAGCTTGAACAGTAATAATTCACCCCTCCACTTT
CASSLNSNNSPLHF
>16|TRBV10-1|TRBD2|many|TRBJ2-3
TGCGCCAGCAGCCTCAGCGGGGCTGCTAGCACAGATACGCAGTATTTT
CASSLSGAASTDTQYF
>14|TRBV29-1|NA|many|TRBJ2-2
TGCAGCGTTGGATTAGGGGCGTCCACCGGGGAGCTGTTTTTT
CSVGLGASTGELFF
>11|TRBV29-1|NA|NA|TRBJ2-1
TGCAGCGTTGAGAATAGCCGTGAGCAGTTCTTC
CSVENSREQFF
>11|TRBV28|NA|medium-sized|TRBJ1-5
TGTGCCAGCAGTTTTCCTCAGCCCCAGCATTTT
CASSFPQPQHF
>17|TRBV6-2/TRBV6-3|TRBD2|NA|TRBJ2-3
TGTGCCAGCACCCTACAAGGGACTAGCGGGTTCACAGATACGCAGTATTTT
CASTLQGTSGFTDTQYF
>11|TRBV6-6|NA|many|TRBJ2-7
TGTGCCAGCAGCACGAAGTACGAGCAGTACTTC
CASSTKYEQYF
>13|TRBV10-3|NA|few|TRBJ2-7
TGTGCCATCGGTGCCCCTAGCTCCTACGAGCAGTACTTC
CAIGAPSSYEQYF
>15|TRBV5-1|TRBD2|many|TRBJ2-3
TGCGCCAGCAGCTCCCATAGCGGGAACACAGATACGCAGTATTTT
CASSSHSGNTDTQYF
>14|TRBV14|NA|many|TRBJ2-3
TGTGCCAGCAGTCAAGACAGGCGCACAGATACGCAGTATTTT
CASSQDRRTDTQYF
>14|TRBV7-8|NA|many|TRBJ2-1
TGTGCCAGCAGCTTAGCCATGTCTTTGAATGAGCAGTTCTTC
CASSLAMSLNEQFF
>14|TRBV4-1|TRBD2|medium-sized|TRBJ2-7
TGCGCCAGCAGCCAAAAGGGGACGGGAGGGCAGCAGTACTTC
CASSQKGTGGQQYF
>15|TRBV5-1|NA|NA|TRBJ2-2
TGCGCCAGCAGCTTGGCGTTGGGGGCAACCGGGGAGCTGTTTTTT
CASSLALGATGELFF
>16|TRBV7-3|TRBD2|NA|TRBJ2-3
TGTGCCAGCAGCCTGCTCGCGGGAGGAAGCACAGATACGCAGTATTTT
CASSLLAGGSTDTQYF
>16|TRBV3-1|NA|NA|TRBJ2-3
TGTGCCAGCAGCTCAAGAGGGGGTGGAAACACAGATACGCAGTATTTT
CASSSRGGGNTDTQYF
>13|TRBV19|NA|many|TRBJ1-2
TGTGCCAGTGGGGAACAGGGCTTCTATGGCTACACCTTC
CASGEQGFYGYTF